This entry concerns a single T cell receptor (beta chain). The CDR3 spans 16 residues. Per germline, CDR1 SGHNT and CDR2 YENEEA. Trimming pared 5 bases from V and 0 bases from J, leaving 14 bases between. Original processing notes: Quantification of nucleated cells was approximated via reference gene primer amplification. This table comes from immunoSEQ multiplex PCR, and its TCRdb copy is limited to in-frame clones, with some not included. V, J and clone size are those of that table, while D and trimming were read from the DNA. The profile shows 200,000 to 250,000 clones, roughly nine tenths of them singletons. The sample comes from a study of blood T cell repertoires in COVID-19. Study as a whole: Both acute and convalescent COVID-19 samples were obtained from the United States, Italy and Spain. Sources were T cells, B-cell-depleted T cells, or PBMCs; the material itself was cDNA or gDNA.

This TCR came from a man between 25 and 39 years old with acute or convalescent COVID-19. Input material: peripheral blood. This chain joins TRBV11-3 and TRBJ2-1, with a possible D match to TRBD1 (6 bases). The CDR3 region is CASSLGGVGSYNEQFF. CDR3 coding DNA: TGTGCCAGCAGCCTTGGGGGCGTCGGCTCCTACAATGAGCAGTTCTTC.